A selection of T cell receptor beta chains follows, all from one sample in a study of T cells in Graves' hyperthyroidism and ophthalmopathy. TCRdb re-analysed the multiplex PCR reads in MiXCR, keeping a single row per CDR3 protein. Of 210,000 or so distinct CDR3 sequences listed, roughly 17% are singletons. Sequencing was performed on blood. Receptors were obtained from a man in his forties or fifties with Graves' hyperthyroidism. Each CDR3 is given with its conserved first and last residue. The order of the fields is clone size, D gene, J gene, V gene, CDR3 DNA, CDR3 protein. A D gene is named only where the DNA matches it firmly. Expanded clones get a size class; other rows say once, few or many, or leave the size out.

size: few; D: .; J: TRBJ2-2; V: TRBV6-1; DNA: TGTGCCAGCAGTGAGACTCACACCGGGGAGCTGTTTTTT; CDR3: CASSETHTGELFF
size: .; D: TRBD2; J: TRBJ2-3; V: TRBV6-2/TRBV6-3; DNA: TGTGCCAGCACTCCGCCGGGACTAGTAAACAGAGATACGCAGTATTTT; CDR3: CASTPPGLVNRDTQYF
size: .; D: TRBD2; J: TRBJ2-1; V: TRBV29-1; DNA: TGCAGCGGTGGAGCGGGGGGAAAGACCCAGTTCTTC; CDR3: CSGGAGGKTQFF
size: many; D: .; J: TRBJ1-3; V: TRBV12-3/TRBV12-4; DNA: TGTGCCAGCAGTTTACCAGGGTTTTCTGGAAACACCATATATTTT; CDR3: CASSLPGFSGNTIYF
size: many; D: TRBD2; J: TRBJ2-1; V: TRBV20-1; DNA: TGCAGTGCCAGAGGTCTAGCGGCGACCTACAATGAGCAGTTCTTC; CDR3: CSARGLAATYNEQFF
size: many; D: .; J: TRBJ1-1; V: TRBV2; DNA: TGTGCCAGCAGTGAACAGGGCCATATGAACACTGAAGCTTTCTTT; CDR3: CASSEQGHMNTEAFF
size: many; D: TRBD1; J: TRBJ1-1; V: TRBV7-3; DNA: TGTGCCAGCAGCTTAGACAGGGCAAACACTGAAGCTTTCTTT; CDR3: CASSLDRANTEAFF
size: few; D: .; J: TRBJ2-5; V: TRBV15; DNA: TGTGCCACCAGCAGAGATCGAGGGCCCGAGACCCAGTACTTC; CDR3: CATSRDRGPETQYF
size: many; D: .; J: TRBJ1-3; V: TRBV12-3/TRBV12-4; DNA: TGTGCCAGCAGTTTATTCAGGGGCTACGGGGGCACCATATATTTT; CDR3: CASSLFRGYGGTIYF
size: many; D: .; J: TRBJ1-5; V: TRBV27; DNA: TGTGCCAGCAGTTTATTCCGGGGTAGCAATCAGCCCCAGCATTTT; CDR3: CASSLFRGSNQPQHF
size: many; D: TRBD2; J: TRBJ2-3; V: TRBV7-8; DNA: TGTGCCAGCAGCTTAGCCGACGGAATAAGGACTAGCGGGATTACAGATACGCAGTATTTT; CDR3: CASSLADGIRTSGITDTQYF
size: many; D: .; J: TRBJ2-7; V: TRBV5-1; DNA: TGCGCCAGCAGCTTGGTTCCTCTCTCCTACGAGCAGTACTTC; CDR3: CASSLVPLSYEQYF
size: many; D: .; J: TRBJ1-2; V: TRBV7-9; DNA: TGTGCCAGCAGCTTAGAGTCTTATGGCTACACCTTC; CDR3: CASSLESYGYTF
size: .; D: TRBD1; J: TRBJ2-7; V: TRBV20-1; DNA: TGCAGTGCTAGATTGGGGACAGGGTTTTACGAGCAGTACTTC; CDR3: CSARLGTGFYEQYF
size: once; D: .; J: TRBJ1-1; V: TRBV30; DNA: TGTGCCTGGAGCTCCGCGGGGATAATGAACACTGAAGCTTTCTTT; CDR3: CAWSSAGIMNTEAFF
size: many; D: TRBD2; J: TRBJ2-3; V: TRBV3-1; DNA: TGTGCCAGCAGCCTAACAGCGGGAGTAGGAGATACGCAGTATTTT; CDR3: CASSLTAGVGDTQYF
size: many; D: .; J: TRBJ2-5; V: TRBV20-1; DNA: TGCAGTGCTAGGCGCGTAGCAGGGGAGACCCAGTACTTC; CDR3: CSARRVAGETQYF
size: many; D: .; J: TRBJ2-5; V: TRBV20-1; DNA: TGCAGAGCCCTAGGGCAGCAAGAGACCCAGTACTTC; CDR3: CRALGQQETQYF
size: many; D: .; J: TRBJ2-7; V: TRBV6-1; DNA: TGTGCCAGCAGTGGGAGCGTTGACCCTTCCTACGAGCAGTACTTC; CDR3: CASSGSVDPSYEQYF
size: .; D: TRBD1; J: TRBJ2-5; V: TRBV20-1; DNA: TGCAGTGCTAAAAACAGGGGACACCAAGAGACCCAGTACTTC; CDR3: CSAKNRGHQETQYF
size: many; D: .; J: TRBJ2-5; V: TRBV11-2; DNA: TGTGCCAGCAGCCTTACCCGGGAGACCCAGTACTTC; CDR3: CASSLTRETQYF
size: few; D: .; J: TRBJ1-4; V: TRBV5-5; DNA: TGTGCCAGCAGCTTGAGGGGGGGGAATGAAAAACTGTTTTTT; CDR3: CASSLRGGNEKLFF
size: many; D: .; J: TRBJ2-1; V: TRBV11-3; DNA: TGTGCCAGCAGCTTAGCAGGGACGGAGCAGTTCTTC; CDR3: CASSLAGTEQFF
size: .; D: TRBD2; J: TRBJ2-1; V: TRBV18; DNA: TGTGCCAGCTCACCACGGCTAGCGGGGTCTCGGAATGAGCAGTTCTTC; CDR3: CASSPRLAGSRNEQFF
size: many; D: TRBD2; J: TRBJ2-7; V: TRBV13; DNA: TGTGCCAGCAAGCCGGGAGGGCCTGAAGGAGAGCAGTACTTC; CDR3: CASKPGGPEGEQYF
size: .; D: TRBD1; J: TRBJ2-7; V: TRBV24-1; DNA: TGTGCCACCAGTGACACGGGACAGGGCCACTACGAGCAGTACTTC; CDR3: CATSDTGQGHYEQYF
size: few; D: TRBD1; J: TRBJ2-1; V: TRBV9; DNA: TGTGCCAGCAGCGGAGGAACAGGGGTTGTGGATGAGCAGTTCTTC; CDR3: CASSGGTGVVDEQFF
size: .; D: .; J: TRBJ2-5; V: TRBV12-3/TRBV12-4; DNA: TGTGCCAGCAGTTTATTTCAGGGGCTCCAAGAGACCCAGTACTTC; CDR3: CASSLFQGLQETQYF
size: .; D: .; J: TRBJ2-2; V: TRBV3-1; DNA: TGTGCCAGCAGCCAAGAGTCTCCAGGGGCTACCGGGGAGCTGTTTTTT; CDR3: CASSQESPGATGELFF
size: many; D: .; J: TRBJ1-1; V: TRBV3-1; DNA: TGTGCCAGCAGCCAACCGGACAGGAACACTGAAGCTTTCTTT; CDR3: CASSQPDRNTEAFF
size: many; D: .; J: TRBJ2-1; V: TRBV13; DNA: TGTGCCAGCAGGCCTAGCTCCTACAATGAGCAGTTCTTC; CDR3: CASRPSSYNEQFF
size: .; D: TRBD1; J: TRBJ1-1; V: TRBV4-1; DNA: TGCGCCAGCAGCCAGAAAGACAGGGCCGGGGGTGAAGCTTTCTTT; CDR3: CASSQKDRAGGEAFF
size: many; D: .; J: TRBJ2-1; V: TRBV2; DNA: TGTGCCAGCAGTTACGGGACCAACAATGAGCAGTTCTTC; CDR3: CASSYGTNNEQFF
size: .; D: .; J: TRBJ2-3; V: TRBV5-4; DNA: TGTGCCAGCAGCTTGGGTCCAGGGACTAGCACAGATACGCAGTATTTT; CDR3: CASSLGPGTSTDTQYF
size: few; D: TRBD2; J: TRBJ2-7; V: TRBV27; DNA: TGTGCCAGCAGTTTACTAGCGGGAATAGTCTACGAGCAGTACTTC; CDR3: CASSLLAGIVYEQYF
size: many; D: .; J: TRBJ1-5; V: TRBV12-3/TRBV12-4; DNA: TGTGCCAGCAGTATCCACAGGTCTGGTAATCAGCCCCAGCATTTT; CDR3: CASSIHRSGNQPQHF
size: many; D: .; J: TRBJ1-2; V: TRBV27; DNA: TGTGCCAGCAGTTTAGGAGGGGCCGGAAACTATGGCTACACCTTC; CDR3: CASSLGGAGNYGYTF
size: .; D: .; J: TRBJ1-1; V: TRBV7-8; DNA: TGTGCCAGCAGCTTAGGACTCACAGAGAACACTGAAGCTTTCTTT; CDR3: CASSLGLTENTEAFF
size: few; D: TRBD1; J: TRBJ1-4; V: TRBV6-2/TRBV6-3; DNA: TGTGCCAGCAGTTTCGGGACAGGGGAAAAACTGTTTTTT; CDR3: CASSFGTGEKLFF
size: few; D: .; J: TRBJ2-1; V: TRBV15; DNA: TGTGCCACCAGCAGAGGTCAAAGCTCCTACAATGAGCAGTTCTTC; CDR3: CATSRGQSSYNEQFF
size: .; D: TRBD1; J: TRBJ2-1; V: TRBV5-1; DNA: TGCGCCAGCAGCAACCCGACAGGGAGCAATGAGCAGTTCTTC; CDR3: CASSNPTGSNEQFF
size: many; D: .; J: TRBJ2-5; V: TRBV28; DNA: TGTGCCAGCAGTTCCGGGGAGGAGCAAGAGACCCAGTACTTC; CDR3: CASSSGEEQETQYF
size: few; D: TRBD2; J: TRBJ2-3; V: TRBV29-1; DNA: TGCAGCGTTGAGAGTCCGGGGGTAGCTAGCGGTGGGGGTACAGATACGCAGTATTTT; CDR3: CSVESPGVASGGGTDTQYF
size: few; D: .; J: TRBJ2-3; V: TRBV24-1; DNA: TGTGCCACCAGTGACCAGGGGCAGATCACAGATACGCAGTATTTT; CDR3: CATSDQGQITDTQYF
size: many; D: .; J: TRBJ1-2; V: TRBV20-1; DNA: TGCAGTGCTAGCATCAGGGGATTTTATGGCTACACCTTC; CDR3: CSASIRGFYGYTF
size: many; D: .; J: TRBJ2-2; V: TRBV28; DNA: TGTGCCAGCAGGCCCAGGGGAAACACCGGGGAGCTGTTTTTT; CDR3: CASRPRGNTGELFF
size: many; D: .; J: TRBJ2-7; V: TRBV18; DNA: TGTGCCAGCTCCCAACCTTACGGTAGCAGGAGGATCTACGAGCAGTACTTC; CDR3: CASSQPYGSRRIYEQYF
size: many; D: .; J: TRBJ1-2; V: TRBV3-1; DNA: TGTGCCAGCAGCCAAAGGGGAGAACCATCGGGCGGCTACACCTTC; CDR3: CASSQRGEPSGGYTF
size: many; D: .; J: TRBJ2-5; V: TRBV5-6; DNA: TGTGCCAGCAGCTTGTGGCAGGGAAAAGAGACCCAGTACTTC; CDR3: CASSLWQGKETQYF
size: many; D: TRBD1; J: TRBJ2-7; V: TRBV20-1; DNA: TGCAGTGCTAGAGATCAGACAGGGTCCCGGTTGCCGCCCTACGAGCAGTACTTC; CDR3: CSARDQTGSRLPPYEQYF
size: .; D: TRBD1; J: TRBJ2-5; V: TRBV18; DNA: TGTGCCAGCTCACCGGGGACAGGGGCTTCAGAGACCCAGTACTTC; CDR3: CASSPGTGASETQYF
size: many; D: .; J: TRBJ2-7; V: TRBV2; DNA: TGTGCCAGCAGACAGGGTACCTACGAGCAGTACTTC; CDR3: CASRQGTYEQYF